This T cell receptor beta chain was retrieved from a study of blood T cells in healthy people across ages. Then a second PCR, running about 7 to 11 cycles, was carried out with a sample-barcoded 5' primer and a J-beta primer mix. TCRdb re-called the 5' RACE reads with MiXCR, one entry per CDR3 protein. The sample shows 980,000 or so distinct CDR3 sequences, 45% to 50% of them seen only once. The source material was blood. This TCR came from a man between 25 and 39 years old in good health.

CDR3 sequence reads: CASSVSGGYTF. As DNA, the CDR3 is TGTGCCAGCAGTGTGAGCGGCGGCTACACCTTC. The chain employs TRBV25-1 and TRBJ1-2; D call uncertain. The V end was cut by 4 bases, the J end by 8 bases, with 8 bases between. CDR3 length: 11 residues. The germline V gene encodes CDR1 MGHDK and CDR2 SYGVNS.